The next 28 T cell receptor beta chains were all read from a single sample in a study of T cell responses to AZD1222 COVID-19 vaccine. Here immunoSEQ multiplex PCR was the method, and the copy in TCRdb shows in-frame clones only, minus some. Of 90,000 to 100,000 clones listed, roughly 90% are singletons. The sample was peripheral blood, taken on day 0 of AZD1222 vaccination. The receptor set was obtained from an adult in good health.

The chain links TRBV7-8 to TRBJ1-5; a weak D match, TRBD1 (5 bases). Germline values: CDR1 SGHVS, CDR2 FQNEAQ. V was clipped by 5 bases and J by 2 bases, with 16 bases between them. The CDR3 extends over 16 amino acids. CDR3 DNA: TGTGCCAGCAGCCCGATCGGGGGTTATGGCAATCAGCCCCAGCATTTT. Its translation is CASSPIGGYGNQPQHF.

V and J are TRBV7-2 and TRBJ2-7; D uncertain. The germline CDR1 and CDR2 sequences are SGHTA and FQGNSA. Trimming stripped 5 bases from V and 3 bases from J, with 11 bases between. This CDR3 has 13 residues. CDR3 nucleotides: TGTGCCAGCAGCCAAAATCCGGGCTACGAGCAGTACTTC. Its translation is CASSQNPGYEQYF.

This chain joins TRBV29-1 and TRBJ1-2, with 10 positions matching TRBD1. CDR1 SQVTM and CDR2 ANQGSEA come from the germline V gene. There are 16 residues in the CDR3. V dropped 1 base and J dropped 3; count of bases not matched to a gene: 8. DNA of the CDR3: TGCAGCGTTGAAGCCACGGACAGGGGGATCCACTATGGCTACACCTTC. Translation: CSVEATDRGIHYGYTF. Together with reference TRBV29-1 and TRBJ1-2, the CDR3 gives the full variable domain: SAVISQKPSRDICQRGTSLTIQCQVDSQVTMMFWYRQQPGQSLTLIATANQGSEATYESGFVIDKFPISRPNLTFSTLTVSNMSPEDSSIYLCSVEATDRGIHYGYTFGSGTRLTVV.

This clone occurred a few times. The chain carries TRBV30 and TRBJ2-3; 13 bases match TRBD2. Germline V gene lookup returns CDR1 GTSNPN and CDR2 SVGIG (reference sequence). V shed 1 base and J 8 bases; nucleotides not matched to a gene: 9. This CDR3 contains 16 residues. CDR3 bases: TGTGCCTGGAGTGGGGGACTAGCGGGATCCTGGGGTACGCAGTATTTT. Residues: CAWSGGLAGSWGTQYF.

The chain joins TRBV9 to TRBJ2-5, with D uncertain. The germline CDR1 and CDR2 sequences are SGDLS and YYNGEE. Between the trimmed V and J ends, which lost 0 bases and 3 bases, there was a span of 9 bases. CDR3 length: 14 amino acids. CDR3 nucleotides: TGTGCCAGCAGCGTAGGGGCAGGCGAAGAGACCCAGTACTTC. Translated, it gives CASSVGAGEETQYF.

V usage is TRBV2 and J usage is TRBJ2-7, with D unclear. The V gene lost 7 bases and the J gene lost 4 bases, with 14 bases spanning the gap. The CDR3 is 13 amino acids. Germline V gene sequence: CDR1 SNHLY, CDR2 FYNNEI. CDR3 region: CASTAGLIYEQYF. The CDR3 DNA reads as TGTGCCAGCACCGCCGGTCTAATTTACGAGCAGTACTTC.

This clone is medium-sized by share. The V gene is TRBV5-1, the J gene TRBJ1-6; D might be TRBD1 (6 bases). The V and J ends lost 0 bases and 10 bases respectively, with 14 bases between them. The germline gives CDR1 SGHRS, CDR2 YFSETQ. The CDR3 length is 15 residues. CDR3 DNA sequence: TGCGCCAGCAGCTTGGGGACAGATCTGGGGTCACCCCTCCACTTT. This codes for CASSLGTDLGSPLHF.

V and J are TRBV28 and TRBJ1-4, with a weak D call TRBD1 (6 bases). The germline V gene encodes CDR1 MDHEN and CDR2 SYDVKM. This CDR3 has 15 amino acids. V lost 3 bases and J lost 5, with 13 bases in between. CDR3 amino acids: CASSFRAGANEKLFF. In nucleotides, the CDR3 is TGTGCCAGCAGTTTCCGGGCAGGGGCAAATGAAAAACTGTTTTTT.

Only one count was recorded for this clone. V is TRBV4-2 and J is TRBJ2-3; no clear D. V was clipped by 10 bases and J by 5 bases, with 13 bases between them. Germline CDR1 reads LGHNA; CDR2 reads YNFKEQ. This CDR3 is 12 amino acids long. The chain's CDR3 is CATLTPGDTQYF. CDR3 sequence (DNA): TGTGCCACCTTGACCCCGGGAGATACGCAGTATTTT.

This chain joins TRBV6-5 and TRBJ1-1; D is undetermined. Trimming pared 2 bases from V and 2 bases from J, leaving 6 bases between. In germline, CDR1 is MNHEY, CDR2 SVGAGI. This CDR3 is 13 amino acids long. The CDR3 DNA reads as TGTGCCAGCAGTTACGTGGCCAACACTGAAGCTTTCTTT. Protein product: CASSYVANTEAFF.

V usage is TRBV5-1 and J usage is TRBJ1-4; 9 bases agree with TRBD1. Germline V gene lookup returns CDR1 SGHRS and CDR2 YFSETQ. J was trimmed by 8 bases and V by 4 bases; bases with no gene match: 6. The CDR3 loop spans 14 amino acids. CDR3 nucleotides: TGCGCCAGCAGCCGGACAGGGGACGAAGAAAAACTGTTTTTT. Encoded protein: CASSRTGDEEKLFF. The full variable domain, completed using reference TRBV5-1 and TRBJ1-4, is KAGVTQTPRYLIKTRGQQVTLSCSPISGHRSVSWYQQTPGQGLQFLFEYFSETQRNKGNFPGRFSGRQFSNSRSEMNVSTLELGDSALYLCASSRTGDEEKLFFGSGTQLSVL.

This clone showed up just a few times. V usage is TRBV6-5 and J usage is TRBJ1-1; D not certain. Trimming removed 2 bases at V and 6 bases at J, with 13 bases between. Per germline, CDR1 MNHEY and CDR2 SVGAGI. The CDR3 has 14 residues. CDR3 coding DNA: TGTGCCAGCAGTTACGGGCAGGAGCCCTCTGAAGCTTTCTTT. Translation gives CASSYGQEPSEAFF.

This sequence joins TRBV20-1 and TRBJ2-5; D is unclear. The germline V gene encodes CDR1 DFQATT and CDR2 SNEGSKA (reference sequence). CDR3 length: 11 residues. Trimming cost V 2 bases and J 2 bases, with 3 bases left between them. The CDR3 nucleotides read TGCAGTGCTAGACTACAAGAGACCCAGTACTTC. The encoded protein is CSARLQETQYF.

The chain joins TRBV12-5 to TRBJ2-7, with D unclear. CDR3 length equals 18 residues. The V end lost 1 base, the J end lost 0 bases, and 19 bases lay between the germline ends. Germline V lookup: CDR1 LGHNT, CDR2 FRNRAP. CDR3 in amino acids: CASGLEPQLEAASYEQYF. Here the CDR3 DNA reads TGTGCTAGTGGTTTGGAACCACAGCTTGAGGCCGCCTCCTACGAGCAGTACTTC.

The rearrangement links TRBV7-2 to TRBJ1-5, with no clear D. This CDR3 has 13 residues. V lost 1 base and J lost 7, with 8 bases in between. Germline V lookup: CDR1 SGHTA, CDR2 FQGNSA. The CDR3 protein is CASSLDSVQPQHF. The CDR3 bases are TGTGCCAGCAGCTTAGATTCTGTACAGCCCCAGCATTTT.

The chain has TRBV7-2 and TRBJ2-3; D call uncertain. Trimming took off 0 bases at V and 0 bases at J, with 13 bases between the two ends. CDR3 length: 17 residues. Germline assignment: CDR1 SGHTA and CDR2 FQGNSA. As DNA, the CDR3 is TGTGCCAGCAGCTTAGCGTCCTCCCTCGTTAGCACAGATACGCAGTATTTT. Residues: CASSLASSLVSTDTQYF.

The chain couples TRBV30 to TRBJ2-7, with 7 nucleotides matching TRBD2. Germline lookup yields CDR1 GTSNPN and CDR2 SVGIG (reference sequence). The CDR3 sequence is 14 residues long. J was trimmed by 3 bases and V by 3 bases; bases with no gene match: 8. CDR3 sequence reads: CAWSRAGNLYEQYF. CDR3 nucleotides: TGTGCCTGGAGCCGAGCGGGAAACCTCTACGAGCAGTACTTC.

The chain uses TRBV6-5 and TRBJ2-5, with 13 positions matching TRBD2. Trimming at V came to 4 bases and at J to 5 bases, leaving 4 bases not matched to a gene. The length of the CDR3 is 15 residues. Germline V gene sequence: CDR1 MNHEY, CDR2 SVGAGI. This chain's CDR3 is CASSFGLAGEETQYF. CDR3 in DNA: TGTGCCAGCAGTTTTGGACTAGCGGGAGAGGAGACCCAGTACTTC.

The gene calls are TRBV5-1 and TRBJ1-2; 7 nucleotides match TRBD1. From germline, CDR1 is SGHRS and CDR2 YFSETQ. V shed 0 bases, J shed 8 bases, and the junction held 7 bases outside the gene matches. The CDR3 sequence is 14 residues long. This chain's CDR3 is CASSLAAQGEGYTF. The DNA for the CDR3 is TGCGCCAGCAGCTTGGCCGCGCAGGGGGAAGGCTACACCTTC.

The CDR3: CAWRFTAFYNSPLHF. CDR3 coding DNA: TGTGCCTGGAGATTCACGGCGTTCTATAATTCACCCCTCCACTTT. V usage is TRBV30 and J usage is TRBJ1-6, with no clear D. Germline V gives CDR1 GTSNPN, CDR2 SVGIG (reference sequence). The germline V and J ends were trimmed by 3 bases and 3 bases, with 12 bases remaining between them. The CDR3 has 15 residues.

The chain employs TRBV29-1 and TRBJ2-1, with TRBD2 matching 12 bases. The CDR3 has 17 amino acids. Germline CDR1 reads SQVTM; CDR2 reads ANQGSEA. J was trimmed by 0 bases and V by 6 bases; bases with no gene match: 9. CDR3 in amino acids: CSVAVLTSGSSYNEQFF. Written as DNA, the CDR3 is TGCAGCGTGGCCGTCCTGACTAGCGGGAGCTCCTACAATGAGCAGTTCTTC.

The chain recombines TRBV25-1 with TRBJ1-1; perhaps TRBD1 as D (5 bases). The CDR3 is made up of 14 amino acids. Between the trimmed V and J ends, which lost 5 bases and 11 bases, there was a span of 21 bases. CDR1 is MGHDK, CDR2 SYGVNS, per germline. The CDR3 spells CASSPGAGPVLAFF. CDR3 sequence (DNA): TGTGCCAGCAGTCCGGGAGCAGGGCCAGTTCTGGCTTTCTTT.

The V call is TRBV7-9, the J call TRBJ2-5; TRBD2 might be the D (6 bases). The V and J ends lost 4 bases and 3 bases respectively, with 12 bases between them. Germline values: CDR1 SEHNR, CDR2 FQNEAQ (reference sequence). The CDR3 is 14 residues long. The CDR3 region has the DNA TGTGCCAGCAGCTCCACGGGCGGGGAAGAGACCCAGTACTTC. Amino acid sequence: CASSSTGGEETQYF.

The chain links TRBV18 to TRBJ2-6, with TRBD1 identical over 9 bases. Trimming took 4 bases from V and 2 from J; bases not matched to a gene: 9. This CDR3 comprises 18 residues. Per germline, CDR1 KGHSH and CDR2 LQKENI. CDR3 residues: CASSQAGTGHPGANVLTF. The CDR3 region has the DNA TGTGCCAGCTCACAGGCCGGGACAGGGCATCCTGGGGCCAACGTCCTGACTTTC.

This chain joins TRBV6-5 and TRBJ2-1; 8 bases match TRBD2. This CDR3 contains 16 residues. Per germline, CDR1 MNHEY and CDR2 SVGAGI. With V trimmed by 2 bases and J by 8 bases, 11 bases remained unmatched. CDR3 DNA: TGTGCCAGCAGTTACGGAATTAGCGGGATGGTCGATGAGCAGTTCTTC. This sequence encodes CASSYGISGMVDEQFF.

The chain couples TRBV27 to TRBJ1-6; D remains unclear. This CDR3 is built from 15 residues. The V and J ends lost 3 bases and 6 bases respectively, with 12 bases between them. Germline V gene data show CDR1 as MNHEY and CDR2 as SMNVEV (reference sequence). The DNA for the CDR3 is TGTGCCAGCAGTTTGGGAGGGATTGGTAATTCACCCCTCCACTTT. Translating it yields CASSLGGIGNSPLHF.

This rearrangement joins TRBV6-2 or TRBV6-3 to TRBJ2-1, with D perhaps matching TRBD2 (6 bases). This CDR3 is 16 amino acids long. Deletions cut 5 bases from V and 4 bases from J, with 18 bases between. From germline, CDR1 is MNHEY and CDR2 SVGEGT. The CDR3 loop is CASSLLLAGRYNEQFF. The DNA of the CDR3 is TGTGCCAGCAGTCTCCTCCTGGCGGGAAGGTACAATGAGCAGTTCTTC.

This chain connects TRBV6-1 to TRBJ1-2, with a tentative D call TRBD1 (5 bases). The V gene's germline CDR1 is MNHNS and CDR2 SASEGT. CDR3 size: 14 residues. V lost 2 bases to trimming and J lost 2 bases, with 9 bases between them. CDR3 sequence (DNA): TGTGCCAGCAGTGAAAGGGGACCCAACTATGGCTACACCTTC. Its protein is CASSERGPNYGYTF.